A single sample gave rise to the 29 T cell receptor beta chains below, sequenced in a study of blood T cells in healthy people across ages. Through a sample-barcoded 5' primer and a J-beta primer mix, a second PCR was run for roughly 7 to 11 cycles. TCRdb reprocessed the 5' RACE reads via MiXCR and lists one record per CDR3 protein. The sample holds roughly 800,000 distinct CDR3 sequences, roughly 35% seen once. The specimen was blood. Receptors were obtained from a man younger than 35 in good health.

Note on this clonotype: A much larger clonotype is one base distant, so this may be a read error. This chain uses TRBV10-3 with TRBJ2-7, with TRBD1 as a possible D gene (5 bases). CDR3 length equals 15 residues. Germline CDR1 ENHRY, CDR2 SYGVKD. Trimming left V 4 bases short and J 7 bases short, with 20 bases between. CDR3 in DNA: TGTGCCATCAGTGGTCAGGGAAGTTCCTACAATGAGCAGTACTTC. Its translation is CAISGQGSSYNEQYF.

This rearrangement joins TRBV28 to TRBJ2-1; 12 bases agree with TRBD2. Germline V lookup: CDR1 MDHEN, CDR2 SYDVKM. V shed 7 bases, J shed 7 bases, and the junction held 5 bases outside the gene matches. The CDR3 covers 14 residues. The CDR3 sequence: CASITSGGSNEQFF. For the CDR3, the DNA is TGTGCCAGCATCACTAGCGGGGGGTCTAATGAGCAGTTCTTC.

This clonotype was seen more than once but under ten times. The chain couples TRBV4-1 to TRBJ2-1, with 11 bases aligning to TRBD2. Germline CDR1 and CDR2: MGHRA and YSYEKL. Trimming at V came to 4 bases and at J to 6 bases, leaving 20 bases not matched to a gene. The CDR3 spans 20 residues. The CDR3 sequence is CASSLTFPQPLLAGGNEQFF. The CDR3 DNA sequence: TGCGCCAGCAGCCTTACATTCCCCCAACCCTTGCTAGCGGGGGGCAATGAGCAGTTCTTC.

The chain carries TRBV7-2 and TRBJ1-2, with D maybe TRBD1 (6 bases). V was shortened by 5 bases and J by 2 bases, with 12 bases between the two germline ends. Germline V gives CDR1 SGHTA, CDR2 FQGNSA. This CDR3 region has 14 residues. The CDR3 region has the DNA TGTGCCAGCAGCCAGGGGAGGGAGAACTATGGCTACACCTTC. Encoded protein: CASSQGRENYGYTF.

This clonotype appeared many times. The chain joins TRBV5-5 to TRBJ2-5, with 7 bases fitting TRBD1. V dropped 2 bases and J dropped 0; count of bases not matched to a gene: 1. In germline, CDR1 is SGHKS, CDR2 YYEKEE (reference sequence). This CDR3 spans 14 amino acids. CDR3 residues: CASSFGQDQETQYF. The CDR3 DNA is TGTGCCAGCAGCTTTGGACAGGACCAAGAGACCCAGTACTTC.

On this clonotype: Given a much more abundant clone one base away, this may be a read error. The chain combines TRBV3-1 with TRBJ2-1; TRBD2 matches at 11 bases. This CDR3 spans 16 amino acids. J gave up 4 bases and V 2 bases, and 4 bases lay outside the gene matches. Germline V gene lookup returns CDR1 LGHDT and CDR2 YNNKEL (reference sequence). The CDR3 coding sequence is TGTGCCAGCAGCCAAAGTCTAGCGGGGGGATACAATGAGCAGTTCTTC. This encodes CASSQSLAGGYNEQFF.

The chain has TRBV7-2 and TRBJ1-1; D might be TRBD1 (5 bases). The CDR3 covers 12 residues. CDR1 and CDR2 from the germline V gene are SGHTA and FQGNSA. V lost 2 bases and J lost 6, with 7 bases in between. This CDR3 is CASSLRGSEAFF. The CDR3, as DNA: TGTGCCAGCAGCTTAAGGGGCTCTGAAGCTTTCTTT.

The rearrangement links TRBV6-6 to TRBJ1-5; no reliable D call. Trimming took 5 bases from V and 7 from J, leaving 15 bases between them. This CDR3 has 14 residues. The V gene's germline CDR1 is MNHNY and CDR2 SVGAGI (reference sequence). As DNA, the CDR3 is TGTGCCAGCAGTATGACCGGGATCCTCCAGCCCCAGCATTTT. Its translation is CASSMTGILQPQHF.

This clonotype was seen at least ten times. This chain connects TRBV12-3 or TRBV12-4 to TRBJ2-3; D gene unclear. The ends were cut back, 4 bases at V and 14 bases at J, with 13 bases in the middle. This CDR3 has 11 residues. CDR3 protein: CASSYDRRSYF. CDR3 coding DNA: TGTGCCAGCAGTTACGACCGTCGATCGTATTTT.

This clonotype was counted only a few times. V and J are TRBV7-9 and TRBJ2-1; TRBD2 agrees at 12 bases. Germline CDR1 reads SEHNR; CDR2 reads FQNEAQ (reference sequence). The CDR3 covers 18 residues. With 5 bases clipped from V and 6 bases from J, the junction kept 14 bases outside the gene matches. The CDR3 sequence: CASSPLAGGLRETNEQFF. CDR3 DNA sequence: TGTGCCAGCAGCCCTCTAGCGGGGGGGCTCCGGGAAACCAATGAGCAGTTCTTC. Drawing the rest from reference TRBV7-9 and TRBJ2-1, the complete variable domain is DTGVSQNPRHKITKRGQNVTFRCDPISEHNRLYWYRQTLGQGPEFLTYFQNEAQLEKSRLLSDRFSAERPKGSFSTLEIQRTEQGDSAMYLCASSPLAGGLRETNEQFFGPGTRLTVL.

This sequence joins TRBV20-1 and TRBJ2-4; D is undetermined. V gave up 6 bases and J gave up 3 bases, with 12 bases separating them. Germline V gene lookup returns CDR1 DFQATT and CDR2 SNEGSKA (reference sequence). The CDR3 spans 13 residues. The chain's CDR3 is CSAPVGFKNIQYF. The CDR3 nucleotides are TGCAGTGCCCCCGTGGGTTTCAAAAACATTCAGTACTTC.

In its sample, this clonotype was seen a few times. The rearrangement uses TRBV10-3 and TRBJ2-7; a possible D gene is TRBD1 (5 bases). CDR1 is ENHRY and CDR2 is SYGVKD in the germline V gene. V was cut by 11 bases and J by 6 bases, with 20 bases left in between. This CDR3 is built from 13 residues. The CDR3 spells CAASGNKPCEQYF. For the CDR3, the DNA is TGTGCCGCCTCAGGGAATAAACCCTGCGAGCAGTACTTC.

This clonotype was seen many times. V gene TRBV3-1 combines with J gene TRBJ2-5; the D gene is possibly TRBD2 (6 bases). V was trimmed by 4 bases and J by 5 bases, leaving 17 bases between them. From germline, CDR1 is LGHDT and CDR2 YNNKEL (reference sequence). CDR3 size: 15 residues. The CDR3 loop is CASSPIGTRGETQYF. The CDR3 DNA reads TGTGCCAGCAGCCCCATCGGGACTCGAGGGGAGACCCAGTACTTC.

V usage is TRBV7-2 and J usage is TRBJ2-1, with D perhaps TRBD2 (7 bases). CDR3 size: 16 residues. Between the trimmed V and J ends, which lost 0 bases and 2 bases, there was a span of 11 bases. Germline CDR1 SGHTA, CDR2 FQGNSA. CDR3 sequence (DNA): TGTGCCAGCAGCTTAGCCGCGGGGGCTGCCTACAATGAGCAGTTCTTC. Translated, it gives CASSLAAGAAYNEQFF.

This clonotype was found a few times. The chain recombines TRBV25-1 with TRBJ2-5; D gene uncertain. Per germline, CDR1 MGHDK and CDR2 SYGVNS. The CDR3 spans 11 residues. Trimming shortened V by 3 bases and J by 11 bases, and 10 bases separated the two germline ends. As DNA, the CDR3 is TGTGCCAGCAGTGAGTCGAGACGGCAGTACTTC. Amino acid sequence: CASSESRRQYF.

Only a few counts were recorded for this clonotype. This chain joins TRBV2 and TRBJ2-5, with D possibly being TRBD1 (5 bases). Between the trimmed V and J ends, which lost 6 bases and 7 bases, there was a span of 15 bases. The germline gives CDR1 SNHLY, CDR2 FYNNEI. The length of the CDR3 is 13 residues. The CDR3 region is CASRWTPSRTQYF. DNA for the CDR3: TGTGCCAGCAGGTGGACACCCTCTAGGACCCAGTACTTC. Drawing the rest from reference TRBV2 and TRBJ2-5, the complete variable domain is EPEVTQTPSHQVTQMGQEVILRCVPISNHLYFYWYRQILGQKVEFLVSFYNNEISEKSEIFDDQFSVERPDGSNFTLKIRSTKLEDSAMYFCASRWTPSRTQYFGPGTRLLVL.

This clonotype was detected a few times. The V call is TRBV12-3 or TRBV12-4, the J call TRBJ2-2; TRBD2 matches 13 bases. V lost 4 bases and J lost 2; bases outside the gene matches: 7. The CDR3 spans 18 residues. CDR3 sequence (DNA): TGTGCCAGCAGTTCTGGGACTAGCGGGAACCTTAACACCGGGGAGCTGTTTTTT. Its translation is CASSSGTSGNLNTGELFF.

V usage is TRBV12-3 or TRBV12-4 and J usage is TRBJ2-1; tentatively, D is TRBD1 (5 bases). The CDR3 consists of 12 residues. Trimming stripped 6 bases from V and 9 bases from J, with 12 bases between. CDR3 sequence reads: CASRVRVSEQFF. CDR3 DNA: TGTGCCAGCAGGGTCAGGGTCAGTGAGCAGTTCTTC.

V is TRBV2 and J is TRBJ1-5, with D possibly matching TRBD1 (6 bases). This CDR3 region has 15 residues. V was trimmed by 7 bases and J by 4 bases, leaving 17 bases between them. From germline, CDR1 is SNHLY and CDR2 FYNNEI. In DNA, the CDR3 is TGTGCCAGCACTCGGGACGGAGGGGGTAATCAGCCCCAGCATTTT. Its translation is CASTRDGGGNQPQHF.

The CDR3 spells CSARGQGVDDEQFF. The CDR3 region has the DNA TGCAGTGCTAGGGGGCAGGGGGTTGACGATGAGCAGTTCTTC. V is TRBV20-1 and J is TRBJ2-1; 7 bases are shared with TRBD1. This CDR3 has 14 amino acids. CDR1 and CDR2 (germline): DFQATT, SNEGSKA (reference sequence). V shed 3 bases, J shed 8 bases, and the junction held 10 bases outside the gene matches.

A word on this clonotype: A junction end diverges from the germline sequence, so it may reflect a read error. The CDR3 is CASSFEGLAGLRTDAQYF. The CDR3 DNA is TGTGCCAGCAGTTTTGAGGGACTAGCGGGACTTAGAACAGATGCGCAGTATTTT. The V call is TRBV12-3 or TRBV12-4, the J call TRBJ2-3; 13 positions agree with TRBD2. This CDR3 comprises 18 residues.

There are many counts of this clonotype. The V call is TRBV5-5, the J call TRBJ1-4; 10 positions agree with TRBD1. CDR3 length: 15 amino acids. Per the germline V gene, CDR1 is SGHKS and CDR2 is YYEKEE (reference sequence). Unmatched junction bases numbered 5, after V lost 2 bases and J lost 7 bases. In DNA form, the CDR3 reads TGTGCCAGCAGCTTCACCCGGACAGGGGGTGAAAAACTGTTTTTT. It translates to CASSFTRTGGEKLFF.

This rearrangement joins TRBV5-5 to TRBJ2-3; the D gene is possibly TRBD1 (5 bases). This CDR3 contains 17 residues. The germline gives CDR1 SGHKS, CDR2 YYEKEE (reference sequence). The V and J ends lost 2 bases and 0 bases respectively, with 16 bases between them. The CDR3 is CASSFDRNPPSTDTQYF. Here the CDR3 DNA reads TGTGCCAGCAGCTTTGACAGAAACCCTCCTAGCACAGATACGCAGTATTTT.

CDR3 sequence: CSARVQGSNRNEKLFF. In DNA, the CDR3 is TGCAGTGCTAGAGTGCAGGGGTCGAACCGTAATGAAAAACTGTTTTTT. This chain joins TRBV20-1 and TRBJ1-4; tentatively, D is TRBD1 (6 bases). The CDR3 covers 16 residues. The ends were cut back, 1 base at V and 4 bases at J, with 16 bases in the middle. CDR1 is DFQATT, CDR2 SNEGSKA, per germline (reference sequence).

V gene TRBV9 combines with J gene TRBJ2-1; 8 bases are a match to TRBD2. Germline CDR1 is SGDLS and CDR2 is YYNGEE. This CDR3 has 15 amino acids. V was clipped by 0 bases and J by 5 bases; unmatched bases: 4. Here the CDR3 reads CASSVGGAGDNEQFF. As DNA, the CDR3 is TGTGCCAGCAGCGTAGGGGGAGCGGGGGACAATGAGCAGTTCTTC.

The rearrangement joins TRBV12-3 or TRBV12-4 to TRBJ2-5, with 7 bases that match TRBD2. The CDR3 is 15 residues long. V shed 7 bases and J 5 bases; nucleotides not matched to a gene: 13. Written as DNA, the CDR3 is TGTGCCAGCAACAATGGGGGGGGTAGACAGGAGACCCAGTACTTC. As protein: CASNNGGGRQETQYF.

A note on this clonotype: This may be a read error, as it is one base from a much larger clone. V and J are TRBV13 and TRBJ2-5; tentatively, D is TRBD1 or TRBD2 (5 bases each). The CDR3 runs 16 residues. Germline CDR1 is PRHDT and CDR2 is FYEKMQ (reference sequence). With 7 bases removed from V and 11 bases from J, the gap between germline ends came to 29 bases. The CDR3 is CASTERGGPRNNEQYF. The DNA of the CDR3 is TGTGCCAGCACCGAGAGGGGCGGGCCTCGGAACAATGAGCAGTACTTC.

The chain is built from TRBV20-1 and TRBJ2-5, with TRBD2 matching 10 bases. Germline V gene sequence: CDR1 DFQATT, CDR2 SNEGSKA (reference sequence). This CDR3 comprises 15 residues. After removal of 6 bases from V and 11 bases from J, the junction contained 18 bases not matched to a gene. The CDR3 reads CSARRLAGGRNEQYF. In DNA form, the CDR3 reads TGCAGTGCCCGACGTTTAGCGGGGGGTAGGAATGAGCAGTACTTC.

This chain joins TRBV7-2 and TRBJ1-4; possible D gene TRBD1, 5 bases. From germline, CDR1 is SGHTA and CDR2 FQGNSA. V was cut by 5 bases and J by 11 bases, with 12 bases left in between. This CDR3 is 12 amino acids long. The CDR3 spells CASSPKGRKLFF. CDR3 sequence (DNA): TGTGCCAGCAGCCCAAAGGGGCGCAAACTGTTTTTT.